Listed here is a single T cell receptor beta chain. Its specificity is unknown. The data were taken from a study of cytomegalovirus exposure and HLA in healthy donors. This CDR3 region has 17 residues. Germline V CDR1 and CDR2: SGHVS, FNYEAQ. J was trimmed by 0 bases and V by 5 bases; bases with no gene match: 10. The protocol was immunoSEQ multiplex PCR, while the TCRdb copy is restricted to in-frame clones and leaves out a portion. This table holds 160,000 or so clones, about 83% found once. General study points: According to the study, 160 or so TCR beta chains were cytomegalovirus-associated. Despite most TCR sequences being rare, some public TCRs occurred in many donors.

The V and J genes are TRBV7-6 and TRBJ1-1; 9 bases are a match to TRBD1. This sequence was found in a woman aged 30 to 39 in good health and CMV-seronegative. Sequencing was done on a sample of PBMCs. CDR3 sequence reads: CASSQGQGLTMNTEAFF. The DNA for the CDR3 is TGTGCCAGCAGCCAGGGACAGGGACTGACGATGAACACTGAAGCTTTCTTT.